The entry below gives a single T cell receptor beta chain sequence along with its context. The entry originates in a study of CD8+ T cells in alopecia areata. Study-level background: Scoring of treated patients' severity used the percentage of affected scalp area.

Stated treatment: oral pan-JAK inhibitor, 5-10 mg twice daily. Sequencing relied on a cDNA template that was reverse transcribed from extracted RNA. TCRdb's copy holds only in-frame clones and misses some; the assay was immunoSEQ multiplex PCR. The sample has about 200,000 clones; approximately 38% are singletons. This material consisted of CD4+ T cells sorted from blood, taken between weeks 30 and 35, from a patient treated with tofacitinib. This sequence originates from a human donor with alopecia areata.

In nucleotides, the CDR3 is TGTGCCAGCCATCAGGGACAGGGTGGCTATGGCTACACCTTC. Translation gives CASHQGQGGYGYTF. The chain combines TRBV6-5 with TRBJ1-2, with 9 nucleotides matching TRBD1. CDR3 length: 14 residues. The ends lost 8 bases at V and 4 bases at J; junction bases unmatched: 8. Per the germline V gene, CDR1 is MNHEY and CDR2 is SVGAGI.